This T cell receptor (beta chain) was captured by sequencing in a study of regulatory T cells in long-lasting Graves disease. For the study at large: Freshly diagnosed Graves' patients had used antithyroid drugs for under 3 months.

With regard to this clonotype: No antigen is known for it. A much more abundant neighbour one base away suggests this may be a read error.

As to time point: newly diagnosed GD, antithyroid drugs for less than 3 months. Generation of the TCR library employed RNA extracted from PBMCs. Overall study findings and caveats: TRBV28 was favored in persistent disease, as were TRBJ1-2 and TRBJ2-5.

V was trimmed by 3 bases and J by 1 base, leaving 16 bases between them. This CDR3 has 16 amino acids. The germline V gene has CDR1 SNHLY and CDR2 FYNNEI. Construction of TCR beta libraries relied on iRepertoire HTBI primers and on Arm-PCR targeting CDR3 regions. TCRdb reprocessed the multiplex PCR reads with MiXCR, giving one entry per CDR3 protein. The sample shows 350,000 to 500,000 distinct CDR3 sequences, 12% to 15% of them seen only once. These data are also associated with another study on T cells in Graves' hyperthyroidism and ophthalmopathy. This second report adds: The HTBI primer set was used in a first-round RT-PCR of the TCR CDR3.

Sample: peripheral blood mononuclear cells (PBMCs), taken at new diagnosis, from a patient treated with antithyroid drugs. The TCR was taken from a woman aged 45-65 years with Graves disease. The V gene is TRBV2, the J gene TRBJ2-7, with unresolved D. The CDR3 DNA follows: TGTGCCAGCAGTGATAATCGGCCGTCCCCATCCTACGAGCAGTACTTC. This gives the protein CASSDNRPSPSYEQYF. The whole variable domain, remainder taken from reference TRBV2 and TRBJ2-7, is EPEVTQTPSHQVTQMGQEVILRCVPISNHLYFYWYRQILGQKVEFLVSFYNNEISEKSEIFDDQFSVERPDGSNFTLKIRSTKLEDSAMYFCASSDNRPSPSYEQYFGPGTRLTVT.